Following are 17 T cell receptor beta chains from one sample sequenced in a study of T cell responses to AZD1222 COVID-19 vaccine. Sequenced by immunoSEQ multiplex PCR; TCRdb stores in-frame clones only, minus some. The sample holds 110,000 to 150,000 clones, 85% to 95% seen once. Here the sequenced sample was peripheral blood, taken on day 0 of AZD1222 vaccination. The receptors here all came from an adult in good health.

This clone was seen a single time. V and J are TRBV7-9 and TRBJ1-2; D is uncertain. V was cut by 0 bases and J by 6 bases, with 11 bases left in between. Germline assignment: CDR1 SEHNR and CDR2 FQNEAQ (reference sequence). The CDR3 spans 14 residues. In nucleotides, the CDR3 is TGTGCCAGCAGCTTAGCGTCAAGTCCGAATGGCTACACCTTC. Protein: CASSLASSPNGYTF.

J is TRBJ1-5 and V is TRBV19, with D possibly TRBD1 on 5 matching bases. The V end was cut by 2 bases, the J end by 0 bases, with 8 bases between. In germline, CDR1 is LNHDA, CDR2 SQIVND (reference sequence). The CDR3 length is 15 residues. CDR3 coding DNA: TGTGCCAGTAGTATACAGGGCCATAGCAATCAGCCCCAGCATTTT. Its protein product is CASSIQGHSNQPQHF.

This clone showed up just once. This rearrangement joins TRBV7-9 to TRBJ1-4; no firm D call. The germline V and J ends were trimmed by 7 bases and 7 bases, with 13 bases remaining between them. The germline V gene has CDR1 SEHNR and CDR2 FQNEAQ (reference sequence). The CDR3 is 13 residues long. The CDR3 DNA is TGTGCCAGCACGGTTTCCGGAACTGAAAAACTGTTTTTT. Translated, it gives CASTVSGTEKLFF.

The rearrangement uses TRBV4-2 and TRBJ1-3; TRBD1 matches at 8 bases. Trimming at V came to 4 bases and at J to 9 bases, leaving 11 bases not matched to a gene. CDR1 and CDR2 from the germline V gene are LGHNA and YNFKEQ. The length of the CDR3 is 15 residues. The CDR3 DNA is TGTGCCAGCAGCCCCCGGACAGGGACCCAAGTCACCATATATTTT. This encodes CASSPRTGTQVTIYF.

The chain couples TRBV14 to TRBJ1-2; 8 bases match TRBD1. Germline-derived CDR1 and CDR2 are SGHDN and FVKESK. There are 15 residues in the CDR3. V gave up 1 base and J gave up 4 bases; unmatched junction bases: 5. In DNA, the CDR3 is TGTGCCAGCAGCCAAGCGACAGGGGCAACCTATGGCTACACCTTC. Protein sequence: CASSQATGATYGYTF.

The rearrangement joins TRBV18 to TRBJ2-3, with 10 bases aligning to TRBD2. With V trimmed by 1 base and J by 2 bases, 9 bases remained unmatched. Germline V gives CDR1 KGHSH, CDR2 LQKENI. The CDR3 has 18 residues. In nucleotides, the CDR3 is TGTGCCAGCTCACCACTAGCGGGGGGCCCCGGTGACACAGATACGCAGTATTTT. The encoded protein is CASSPLAGGPGDTDTQYF. The whole variable domain, filled in from reference TRBV18 and TRBJ2-3, reads NAGVMQNPRHLVRRRGQEARLRCSPMKGHSHVYWYRQLPEEGLKFMVYLQKENIIDESGMPKERFSAEFPKEGPSILRIQQVVRGDSAAYFCASSPLAGGPGDTDTQYFGPGTRLTVL.

The chain is built from TRBV19 and TRBJ1-1; D is unresolved. The CDR3 has 13 amino acids. Germline V gives CDR1 LNHDA, CDR2 SQIVND (reference sequence). V was trimmed by 3 bases and J by 4 bases, leaving 9 bases between them. The CDR3: CASSMGPVTEAFF. CDR3 sequence (DNA): TGTGCCAGTAGTATGGGCCCGGTCACTGAAGCTTTCTTT.

This chain joins TRBV11-2 and TRBJ1-3, with D perhaps matching TRBD1 (6 bases). The CDR3 consists of 15 residues. The germline gives CDR1 SGHAT, CDR2 FQNNGV. The V and J ends lost 5 bases and 0 bases respectively, with 11 bases between them. CDR3 in amino acids: CASSAETGSGNTIYF. In DNA form, the CDR3 reads TGTGCCAGCAGCGCCGAGACAGGCTCTGGAAACACCATATATTTT.

The chain recombines TRBV18 with TRBJ1-6; D is perhaps TRBD1 (6 bases). Germline V gives CDR1 KGHSH, CDR2 LQKENI. The V and J ends lost 2 bases and 0 bases respectively, with 17 bases between them. The CDR3 is made up of 19 amino acids. The CDR3 coding sequence is TGTGCCAGCTCACCAGAGAAGATAGGACAGAGCTCCTATAATTCACCCCTCCACTTT. It translates to CASSPEKIGQSSYNSPLHF.

J is TRBJ1-6 and V is TRBV18; D may be TRBD1 (5 bases). The CDR3 spans 17 residues. The germline V gene encodes CDR1 KGHSH and CDR2 LQKENI. V lost 3 bases to trimming and J lost 7 bases, with 19 bases between them. CDR3 DNA sequence: TGTGCCAGCTCACCGGGTCGTCGACAGACCGTAAATTCACCCCTCCACTTT. It codes for CASSPGRRQTVNSPLHF.

V gene TRBV6-6 combines with J gene TRBJ1-2; D is ambiguous. This CDR3 contains 14 residues. The V gene's germline CDR1 is MNHNY and CDR2 SVGAGI (reference sequence). Trimming pared 3 bases from V and 4 bases from J, leaving 12 bases between. In DNA form, the CDR3 reads TGTGCCAGCAGTTATGTTTCTGAACTCTATGGCTACACCTTC. Translated, it gives CASSYVSELYGYTF.

The V call is TRBV18, the J call TRBJ1-6, with D maybe TRBD1 (5 bases). Per germline, CDR1 KGHSH and CDR2 LQKENI. This CDR3 comprises 15 residues. V was pared by 6 bases and J by 7 bases, with 16 bases between. CDR3 amino acids: CASSLSQGGNSPLHF. The DNA for the CDR3 is TGTGCCAGCTCCCTCTCCCAGGGCGGCAATTCACCCCTCCACTTT.

The chain recombines TRBV15 with TRBJ1-1; D unclear. V lost 9 bases, J lost 3 bases, and 14 bases lay in between. Germline CDR1 is LNHNV and CDR2 is YYDKDF (reference sequence). The CDR3 totals 13 residues. CDR3 in DNA: TGTGCCACAACAGCCGGGAGGGACACTGAAGCTTTCTTT. It is translated as CATTAGRDTEAFF.

This chain joins TRBV19 and TRBJ2-5, with D maybe TRBD2 (6 bases). V was clipped by 7 bases and J by 2 bases, with 17 bases between them. Germline loops: CDR1 LNHDA, CDR2 SQIVND (reference sequence). The CDR3 runs to 15 residues. The chain's CDR3 is CASMSLGGSQETQYF. In nucleotides, the CDR3 is TGTGCCAGTATGTCGTTGGGGGGAAGTCAAGAGACCCAGTACTTC.

The V call is TRBV5-1, the J call TRBJ1-2; D not resolved. Germline loops: CDR1 SGHRS, CDR2 YFSETQ. With 0 bases removed from V and 1 base from J, the gap between germline ends came to 7 bases. The CDR3 sequence is 14 residues long. The CDR3 coding sequence is TGCGCCAGCAGCTTGGCGGTGGATAACTATGGCTACACCTTC. Encoded protein: CASSLAVDNYGYTF.

The gene calls are TRBV7-6 and TRBJ2-5; D unresolved. Germline CDR1 SGHVS, CDR2 FNYEAQ. The ends were cut back, 5 bases at V and 1 base at J, with 17 bases in the middle. The CDR3 is made up of 16 amino acids. This chain's CDR3 is CASSAVYQRTQETQYF. Written as DNA, the CDR3 is TGTGCCAGCAGCGCGGTATATCAGAGGACCCAAGAGACCCAGTACTTC.

The CDR3 nucleotides are TGTGCCAGCAGCCAAGATACGCACACTGAAGCTTTCTTT. Translation: CASSQDTHTEAFF. The V call is TRBV4-2, the J call TRBJ1-1; D is undetermined. Germline V gene lookup returns CDR1 LGHNA and CDR2 YNFKEQ. The CDR3 sequence is 13 residues long. Trimming stripped 0 bases from V and 3 bases from J, with 5 bases between.